A single sample gave rise to the 4 T cell receptor beta chains below, sequenced in a study of Ad26.COV2.S vaccination and SARS-CoV-2 variants. Only in-frame clones appear in the TCRdb table, and some are missing; sequencing was by immunoSEQ multiplex PCR. The sample gives some 250,000 clones, 85% to 90% of which show up once; about 10% is in the top ten. The sample's treatment: 15 to 20 received Ad26.COV2.S at low or high dose, single or two shots; roughly five received placebo; per-sample allocation not given. On day 63 after the first injection, vaccine and placebo recipients gave samples. The input for sequencing was peripheral blood, taken in a trial of Ad26.COV2.S vaccine versus placebo. Source of these receptors: a person between 18 and 60 years old who received the Ad26.COV2.S COVID-19 vaccine or a placebo.

V usage is TRBV19 and J usage is TRBJ2-2; TRBD1 agrees at 11 bases. Germline CDR1 and CDR2: LNHDA and SQIVND (reference sequence). The CDR3 runs 15 residues. The J segment lost 1 base and the V segment lost 6 bases, leaving 1 base of the junction unmatched. The CDR3 spells CASRDRGRNTGELFF. The CDR3 DNA is TGTGCCAGTAGGGACAGGGGGCGGAACACCGGGGAGCTGTTTTTT.

V gene TRBV25-1 combines with J gene TRBJ2-7; tentatively, D is TRBD2 (5 bases). The CDR3 consists of 14 residues. Trimming cost V 5 bases and J 0 bases, with 11 bases left between them. Germline V gives CDR1 MGHDK, CDR2 SYGVNS. CDR3 protein: CASSLTGLSYEQYF. CDR3 in DNA: TGTGCCAGCAGTCTCACTGGACTCTCCTACGAGCAGTACTTC.

The chain combines TRBV7-9 with TRBJ1-5; D not resolved. V was trimmed by 5 bases and J by 5 bases, leaving 13 bases between them. The CDR3 has 14 residues. The germline V gene encodes CDR1 SEHNR and CDR2 FQNEAQ (reference sequence). This CDR3 reads CASSDIGDYQPQHF. CDR3 sequence (DNA): TGTGCCAGCAGCGATATCGGTGATTATCAGCCCCAGCATTTT.

The chain joins TRBV19 to TRBJ1-5; possible D gene TRBD1, 5 bases. Germline CDR1 reads LNHDA; CDR2 reads SQIVND (reference sequence). The CDR3 length is 13 residues. Trimming took off 8 bases at V and 3 bases at J, with 11 bases between the two ends. The CDR3 loop reads CASRKGYNQPQHF. CDR3 DNA sequence: TGTGCCAGTCGAAAGGGGTACAATCAGCCCCAGCATTTT.